This T cell receptor (beta chain) came from a study of CDR3 diversity in severe acne. Regarding this clonotype: The CDR3 does not close with the conserved phenylalanine or tryptophan, likely indicating a read error.

Each CDR3 protein is one row after TCRdb ran MiXCR on the PCR reads. The profile shows about 84,000 distinct CDR3 sequences, around 49% of them singletons. This CDR3 spans 18 amino acids. Germline V gene sequence: CDR1 SGHTA, CDR2 FQGNSA. V trimming: 4 bases; J trimming: 5 bases; junction bases outside the gene matches: 14. The receptor's source is a male donor in good health, without acne. Sequenced: blood. This rearrangement joins TRBV7-2 to TRBJ2-5; TRBD1 aligns across 12 bases. DNA of the CDR3: TGTGCCAGCAGCTCCCTGTTGGGGGGGACAGGGGGCTGGGAGACCCAGTACCTC. Protein product: CASSSLLGGTGGWETQYL.